This T cell receptor (beta chain) is drawn from a study of blood T cell repertoires in COVID-19. Turning to the study itself: The United States, Italy and Spain were the sources of the acute and convalescent COVID-19 samples. T cells, B-cell-depleted T cells, or PBMCs supplied cDNA or gDNA.

Per the authors' pipeline: Quantification of nucleated cells was approximated via reference gene primer amplification. TCRdb keeps only in-frame clones here, not all; method: immunoSEQ multiplex PCR. The DNA was the basis for D and trimming; V, J and clone size are from that table. The table shows 250,000 or so clones, with roughly nine tenths occurring only once. Germline CDR1 reads GTSNPN; CDR2 reads SVGIG (reference sequence). The CDR3 is 14 residues long. With 2 bases removed from V and 3 bases from J, the gap between germline ends came to 13 bases. The sequence was obtained from a man aged 35 to 55 with active or convalescent COVID-19. The genes are TRBV30 and TRBJ1-1; D not certain. The sequenced material came from peripheral blood. The CDR3 reads CAWSSGGLDTEAFF. The CDR3 bases are TGTGCCTGGAGTTCCGGCGGGTTGGACACTGAAGCTTTCTTT.